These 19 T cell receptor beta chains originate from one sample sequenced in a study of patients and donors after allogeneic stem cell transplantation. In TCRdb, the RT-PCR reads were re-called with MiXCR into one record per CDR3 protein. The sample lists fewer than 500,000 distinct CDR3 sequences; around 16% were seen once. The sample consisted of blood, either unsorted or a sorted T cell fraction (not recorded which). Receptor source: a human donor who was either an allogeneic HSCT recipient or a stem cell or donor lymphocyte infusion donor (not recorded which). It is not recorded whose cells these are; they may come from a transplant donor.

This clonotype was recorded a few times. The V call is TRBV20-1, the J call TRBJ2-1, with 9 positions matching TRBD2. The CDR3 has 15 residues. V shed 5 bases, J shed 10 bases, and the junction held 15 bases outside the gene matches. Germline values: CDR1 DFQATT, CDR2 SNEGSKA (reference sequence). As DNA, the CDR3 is TGCAGTGCTCCCCCGGGGGCGGGAGGGCCGGAAGAGCAGTTCTTC. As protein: CSAPPGAGGPEEQFF.

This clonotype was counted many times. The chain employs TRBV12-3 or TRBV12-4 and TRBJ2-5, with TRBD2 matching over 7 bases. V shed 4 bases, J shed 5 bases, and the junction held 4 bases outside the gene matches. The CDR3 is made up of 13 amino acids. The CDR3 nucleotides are TGTGCCAGCAGTTGGACTAGACGGGAGACCCAGTACTTC. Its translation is CASSWTRRETQYF.

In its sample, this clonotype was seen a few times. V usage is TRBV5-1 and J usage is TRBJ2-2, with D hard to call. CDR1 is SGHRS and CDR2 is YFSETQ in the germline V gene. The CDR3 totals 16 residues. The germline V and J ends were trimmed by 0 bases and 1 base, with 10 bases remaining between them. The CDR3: CASSLGHSENTGELFF. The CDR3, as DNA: TGCGCCAGCAGCTTGGGACACTCAGAGAACACCGGGGAGCTGTTTTTT.

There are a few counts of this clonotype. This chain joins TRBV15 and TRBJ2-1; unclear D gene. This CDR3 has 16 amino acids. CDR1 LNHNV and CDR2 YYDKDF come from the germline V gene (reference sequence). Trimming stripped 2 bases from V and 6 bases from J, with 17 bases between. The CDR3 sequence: CATSRFPPTRSNEQFF. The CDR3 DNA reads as TGTGCCACCAGCAGATTTCCACCGACCAGGTCCAATGAGCAGTTCTTC.

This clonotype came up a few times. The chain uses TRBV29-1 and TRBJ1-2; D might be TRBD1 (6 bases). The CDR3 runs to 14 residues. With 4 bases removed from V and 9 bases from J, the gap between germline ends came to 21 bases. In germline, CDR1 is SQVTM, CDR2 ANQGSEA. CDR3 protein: CSVGRITGRDSYTF. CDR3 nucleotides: TGCAGCGTTGGAAGAATCACAGGGAGAGATAGCTACACCTTC.

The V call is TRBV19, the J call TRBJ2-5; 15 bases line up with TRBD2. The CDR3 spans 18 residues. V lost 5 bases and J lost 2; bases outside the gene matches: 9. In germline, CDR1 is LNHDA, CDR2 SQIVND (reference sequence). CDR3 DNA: TGTGCCAGTAGTTTCGGACTAGCGGGGGGGCGCGTTCAAGAGACCCAGTACTTC. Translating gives CASSFGLAGGRVQETQYF. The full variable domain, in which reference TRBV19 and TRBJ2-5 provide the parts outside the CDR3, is DGGITQSPKYLFRKEGQNVTLSCEQNLNHDAMYWYRQDPGQGLRLIYYSQIVNDFQKGDIAEGYSVSREKKESFPLTVTSAQKNPTAFYLCASSFGLAGGRVQETQYFGPGTRLLVL.

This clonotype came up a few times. As DNA, the CDR3 is TGTGCCAGCAGTTACTCGACCGACGGCGGAAACACCATATATTTT. Its translation is CASSYSTDGGNTIYF. The genes are TRBV6-5 and TRBJ1-3; D gene ambiguous. The CDR3 has 15 residues. V lost 0 bases and J lost 4, with 10 bases in between. Germline V gene sequence: CDR1 MNHEY, CDR2 SVGAGI.

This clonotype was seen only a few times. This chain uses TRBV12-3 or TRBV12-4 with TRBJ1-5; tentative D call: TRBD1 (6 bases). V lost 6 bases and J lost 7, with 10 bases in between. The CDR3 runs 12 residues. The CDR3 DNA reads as TGTGCCAGCAGCATGGGGGGCCAGCCCCAGCATTTT. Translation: CASSMGGQPQHF.

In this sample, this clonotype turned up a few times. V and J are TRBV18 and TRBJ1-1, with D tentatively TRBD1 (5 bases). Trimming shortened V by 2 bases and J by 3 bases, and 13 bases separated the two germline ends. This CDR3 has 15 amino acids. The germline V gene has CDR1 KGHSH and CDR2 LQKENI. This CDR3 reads CASSPMQGLDTEAFF. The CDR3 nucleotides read TGTGCCAGCTCACCAATGCAGGGTCTGGACACTGAAGCTTTCTTT.

CDR3 DNA sequence: TGTGCCAGCCCAAGCCAACAGGGAATCTCCTACAATGAGCAGTTCTTC. Amino acid sequence: CASPSQQGISYNEQFF. The genes are TRBV6-2 or TRBV6-3 and TRBJ2-1, with D possibly being TRBD1 (6 bases). Trimming pared 8 bases from V and 0 bases from J, leaving 17 bases between. Germline V lookup: CDR1 MNHEY, CDR2 SVGEGT. CDR3 size: 16 residues.

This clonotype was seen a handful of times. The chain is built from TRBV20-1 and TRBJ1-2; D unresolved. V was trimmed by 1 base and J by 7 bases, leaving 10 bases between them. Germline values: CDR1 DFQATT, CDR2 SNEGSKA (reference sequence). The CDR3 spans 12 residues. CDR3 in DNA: TGCAGTGCTAGAGTTCGGGCCCTTGGCTACACCTTC. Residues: CSARVRALGYTF.

The CDR3 bases are TGCAGTGCTAGAGAGGAGGGGGCGGGTGGAAACACCATATATTTT. It yields the protein CSAREEGAGGNTIYF. The rearrangement links TRBV20-1 to TRBJ1-3; 7 bases are a match to TRBD1. J was trimmed by 3 bases and V by 0 bases; bases with no gene match: 5. The CDR3 contains 15 residues. Germline values: CDR1 DFQATT, CDR2 SNEGSKA (reference sequence).

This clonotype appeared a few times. The chain's CDR3 is CASTPAGSYNEQFF. The CDR3 nucleotides read TGTGCCAGCACCCCGGCAGGGTCGTACAATGAGCAGTTCTTC. The V and J genes are TRBV27 and TRBJ2-1; D is perhaps TRBD1 (5 bases). The V end was cut by 7 bases, the J end by 4 bases, with 14 bases between. CDR1 MNHEY and CDR2 SMNVEV come from the germline V gene (reference sequence). The CDR3 runs to 14 residues.

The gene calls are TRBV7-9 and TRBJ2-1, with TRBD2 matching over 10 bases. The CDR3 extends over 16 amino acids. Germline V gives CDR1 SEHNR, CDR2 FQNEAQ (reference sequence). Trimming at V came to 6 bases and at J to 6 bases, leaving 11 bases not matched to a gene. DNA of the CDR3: TGTGCCAGCAGTTTCGGACTAGCGGTTCACGGCAATGAGCAGTTCTTC. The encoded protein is CASSFGLAVHGNEQFF.

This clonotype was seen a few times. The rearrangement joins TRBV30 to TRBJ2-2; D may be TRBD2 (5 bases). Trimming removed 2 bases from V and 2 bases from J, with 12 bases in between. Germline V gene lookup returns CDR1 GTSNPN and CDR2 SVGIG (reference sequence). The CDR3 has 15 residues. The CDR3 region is CAWSPSRGNTGELFF. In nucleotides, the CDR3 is TGTGCCTGGAGTCCTTCCCGGGGTAACACCGGGGAGCTGTTTTTT.

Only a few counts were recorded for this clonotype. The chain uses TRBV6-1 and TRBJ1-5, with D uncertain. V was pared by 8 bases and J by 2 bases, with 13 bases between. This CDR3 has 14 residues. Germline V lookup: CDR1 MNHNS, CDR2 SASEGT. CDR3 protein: CASQNTGGNQPQHF. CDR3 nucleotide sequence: TGTGCCAGCCAAAATACGGGCGGCAATCAGCCCCAGCATTTT.

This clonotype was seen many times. This CDR3 reads CASSLRQSNEKLFF. CDR3 sequence (DNA): TGTGCCAGCAGTTTACGACAGAGTAATGAAAAACTGTTTTTT. V gene TRBV12-3 or TRBV12-4 combines with J gene TRBJ1-4; tentative D call: TRBD1 (5 bases). This CDR3 region has 14 residues. V was shortened by 2 bases and J by 4 bases, with 8 bases between the two germline ends.

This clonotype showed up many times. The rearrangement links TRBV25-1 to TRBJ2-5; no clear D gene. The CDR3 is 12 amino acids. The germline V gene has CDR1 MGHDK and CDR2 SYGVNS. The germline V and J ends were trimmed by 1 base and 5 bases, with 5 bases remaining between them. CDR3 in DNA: TGTGCCAGCAGTGAATGGGATGAGACCCAGTACTTC. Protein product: CASSEWDETQYF. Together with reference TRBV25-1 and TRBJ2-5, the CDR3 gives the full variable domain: EADIYQTPRYLVIGTGKKITLECSQTMGHDKMYWYQQDPGMELHLIHYSYGVNSTEKGDLSSESTVSRIRTEHFPLTLESARPSHTSQYLCASSEWDETQYFGPGTRLLVL.

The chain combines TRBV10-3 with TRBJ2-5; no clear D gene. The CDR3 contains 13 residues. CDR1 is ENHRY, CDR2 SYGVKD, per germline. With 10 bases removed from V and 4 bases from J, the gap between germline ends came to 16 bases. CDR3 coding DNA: TGTGCCAGCACCGTCGGGCCTCCAGAGACCCAGTACTTC. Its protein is CASTVGPPETQYF.